Described below is a single T cell receptor beta chain sequence and its context. What it recognizes is unknown. These data are taken from a study of CD8+ T cells in alopecia areata. Background on the study: Treated patients took oral tofacitinib at 5 to 10 mg twice daily. Dosing with tofacitinib proceeded for 6 to 18 months, followed by 6 months off drug.

Trimming pared 1 base from V and 8 bases from J, leaving 9 bases between. The CDR3 has 12 amino acids. Germline V gene data show CDR1 as GTSNPN and CDR2 as SVGIG (reference sequence). The treatment was: oral pan-JAK inhibitor, 5-10 mg twice daily. Extraction and reverse transcription of RNA yielded cDNA as the sequencing template. Data came from immunoSEQ multiplex PCR; TCRdb stores just in-frame clones and leaves some out. This table holds about 210,000 clones, 66% found once. Study outcomes and limitations: Among the cells sequenced in scalp samples are also the resident alphabeta T cells of normal skin. Compared with mice, patients displayed less clear TCR sharing, possibly for HLA-related reasons.

The sample was CD4+ T cells sorted from blood, taken at week 44, from a patient treated with tofacitinib. V gene TRBV30 combines with J gene TRBJ2-4, with D hard to call. This TCR came from a human donor with alopecia areata. The CDR3 nucleotides are TGTGCCTGGAGTGGGTGGGCGGACATTCAGTACTTC. Translation gives CAWSGWADIQYF.